One T cell receptor beta chain is described in this entry. These data are taken from a study of blood T cell repertoires in COVID-19. Study details: COVID-19 samples from acute and convalescent phases originated in the United States, Italy and Spain.

The CDR3 spans 12 residues. The ends lost 5 bases at V and 6 bases at J; junction bases unmatched: 3. The germline V gene has CDR1 SGHVS and CDR2 FNYEAQ. Authors' processing steps: Nucleated cell number was recorded as an estimate derived from reference gene primer amplification. Assay used: immunoSEQ multiplex PCR; TCRdb lists only in-frame clones, some missing. That table is the source of V, J and clone size, and D and trimming were worked out from the DNA. The repertoire holds about 200,000 clones, 65% to 90% seen once, with roughly 4% in the top ten. Participant age was roughly 18 to 95 years, and participants resided in approximately 24 US areas.

The clonotype was recovered from a woman aged 25 to 45 who had been exposed to COVID-19. The chain carries TRBV7-6 and TRBJ2-7, with TRBD2 matching 8 bases. Sequenced material: PBMCs or T cells enriched from blood (not recorded which). For the CDR3, the DNA is TGTGCCAGCAGCGCGGGGACTAGCGAGCAGTACTTC. It codes for CASSAGTSEQYF.